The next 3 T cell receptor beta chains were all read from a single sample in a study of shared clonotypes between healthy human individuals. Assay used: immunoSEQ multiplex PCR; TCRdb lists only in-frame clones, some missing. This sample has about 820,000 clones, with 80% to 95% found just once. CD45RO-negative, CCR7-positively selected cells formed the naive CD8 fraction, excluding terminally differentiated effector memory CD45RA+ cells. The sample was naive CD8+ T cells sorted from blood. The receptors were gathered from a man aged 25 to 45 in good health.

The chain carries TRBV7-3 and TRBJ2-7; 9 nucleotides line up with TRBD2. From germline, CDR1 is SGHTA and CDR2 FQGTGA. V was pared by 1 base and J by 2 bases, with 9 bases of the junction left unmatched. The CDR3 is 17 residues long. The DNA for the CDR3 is TGTGCCAGCAGCTTAATTCCCGTAGCGGGAGTCACCTACGAGCAGTACTTC. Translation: CASSLIPVAGVTYEQYF.

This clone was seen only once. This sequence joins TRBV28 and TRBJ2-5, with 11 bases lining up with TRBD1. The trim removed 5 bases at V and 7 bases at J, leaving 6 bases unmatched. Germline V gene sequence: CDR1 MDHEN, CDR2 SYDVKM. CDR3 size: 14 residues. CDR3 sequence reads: CASSVTGTGGTQYF. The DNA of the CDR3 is TGTGCCAGCAGTGTAACCGGGACAGGGGGGACCCAGTACTTC.

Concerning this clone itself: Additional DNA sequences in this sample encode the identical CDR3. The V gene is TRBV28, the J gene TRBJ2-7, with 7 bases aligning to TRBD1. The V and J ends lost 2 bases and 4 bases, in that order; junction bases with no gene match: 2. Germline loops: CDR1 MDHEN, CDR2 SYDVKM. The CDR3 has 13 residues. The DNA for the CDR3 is TGTGCCAGCAGTTTAACAGGGGATTACGAGCAGTACTTC. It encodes CASSLTGDYEQYF.